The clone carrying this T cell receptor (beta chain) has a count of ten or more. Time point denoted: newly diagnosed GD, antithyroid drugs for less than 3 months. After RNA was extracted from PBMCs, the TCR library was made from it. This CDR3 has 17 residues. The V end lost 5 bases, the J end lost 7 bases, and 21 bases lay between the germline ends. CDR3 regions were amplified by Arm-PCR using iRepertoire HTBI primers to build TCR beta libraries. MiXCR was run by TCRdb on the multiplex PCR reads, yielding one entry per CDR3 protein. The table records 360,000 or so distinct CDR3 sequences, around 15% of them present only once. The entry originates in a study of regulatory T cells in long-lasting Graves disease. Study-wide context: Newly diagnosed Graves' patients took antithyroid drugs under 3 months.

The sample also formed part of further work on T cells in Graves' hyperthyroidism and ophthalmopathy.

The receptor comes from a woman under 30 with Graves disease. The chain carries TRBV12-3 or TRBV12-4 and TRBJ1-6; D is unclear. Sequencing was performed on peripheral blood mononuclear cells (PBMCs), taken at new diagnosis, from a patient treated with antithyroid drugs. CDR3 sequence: CASSLSLSSVWNSPLHF. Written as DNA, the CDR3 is TGTGCCAGCAGTCTCAGCCTTTCCTCAGTTTGGAATTCACCCCTCCACTTT.